This record covers a single TCR beta chain. The target antigen is unknown. The second PCR ran about 6 to 12 cycles with a sample-barcoded 5' primer and J-beta primers. In TCRdb, the 5' RACE reads were re-called with MiXCR into one record per CDR3 protein. The sample gives some 760,000 distinct CDR3 sequences, around 25% of which show up once; approximately 4% is in the top ten. The sample is drawn from a study of blood T cells in healthy people across ages. Study-level points and caveats: Both naive CD4+ cell counts and diversity were greater in long-lived donors than in aged donors.

Germline CDR1 reads SGDLS; CDR2 reads YYNGEE. Trimming removed 2 bases at V and 9 bases at J, with 12 bases between. The CDR3 extends over 13 amino acids. The same data also went into a second study, on T cells of mothers and their children. As that study records: Extracted RNA, in its entirety, went into cDNA synthesis at about 1.5 ug per 15 ul.

Sequencing used blood. The TCR sequence derives from a boy aged 5-17 years in good health. The chain carries TRBV9 and TRBJ2-1; D gene unclear. CDR3 sequence: CASSVQVLSEQFF. DNA of the CDR3: TGTGCCAGCAGCGTTCAGGTTCTCAGTGAGCAGTTCTTC.